This T cell receptor beta chain was retrieved from a study of T cells after yellow fever vaccination. Study-wide findings and caveats: Most clones from primary vaccination were detected again post-booster (roughly 96% CD4, roughly 90% CD8). Abundant clonotypes from the bulk population could contaminate FACS-sorted repertoires.

Universal primer sites and UMIs were introduced during 5'RACE template-switching synthesis of TCR cDNA. In TCRdb, the 5' RACE reads were re-called with MiXCR into one record per CDR3 protein. The sample lists approximately 550,000 distinct CDR3 sequences; less than 20% were seen once. Germline-derived CDR1 and CDR2 are LNHDA and SQIVND (reference sequence). With 6 bases removed from V and 0 bases from J, the gap between germline ends came to 8 bases. The CDR3 has 13 amino acids. In regard to this clonotype: Its antigen remains unidentified.

Here the sequenced sample was PBMCs, taken 15 days after the yellow fever booster vaccination. This chain joins TRBV19 and TRBJ1-1, with D perhaps TRBD1 (5 bases). The source is a man aged 25 to 40 who received the YFV17D yellow fever vaccine. As DNA, the CDR3 is TGTGCCAGTAGGGGGGGGGTGAACACTGAAGCTTTCTTT. This gives the protein CASRGGVNTEAFF.